What follows are 12 T cell receptor beta chains derived from one specimen sequenced in a study of T cells in Graves' hyperthyroidism and ophthalmopathy. Using RNA transcripts as the source, TCR beta CDR3 regions were amplified. Using the HTBI primer set, a first-round RT-PCR was run on the TCR CDR3. TCRdb itself ran the multiplex PCR reads through MiXCR, one entry per CDR3 protein. The sample contains fewer than 750,000 distinct CDR3 sequences, 40% to 55% of which appear only once. Sequenced: peripheral blood or thyroid tissue (not recorded which). The receptors were gathered from a woman aged 18 to 35 with Graves' hyperthyroidism.

The CDR3 DNA sequence: TGCAGTGCTAGGGGTCAGACCCAGTACTTC. It is translated as CSARGQTQYF. The chain recombines TRBV20-1 with TRBJ2-5; D remains unclear. The CDR3 totals 10 residues. V gave up 3 bases and J gave up 6 bases, with 5 bases separating them. The V gene's germline CDR1 is DFQATT and CDR2 SNEGSKA (reference sequence).

This clonotype came up many times. The rearrangement joins TRBV19 to TRBJ1-6, with 7 nucleotides matching TRBD1. The junction had 4 bases not matched to a gene; V was cut back by 4 bases and J by 7 bases. This CDR3 region has 14 residues. CDR1 and CDR2 (germline): LNHDA, SQIVND (reference sequence). CDR3 protein: CASSKGQRNSPLHF. The CDR3 bases are TGTGCCAGTAGTAAGGGACAGAGGAATTCACCCCTCCACTTT.

The J gene is TRBJ1-3, the V gene TRBV27, with 8 bases that match TRBD1. After removal of 4 bases from V and 1 base from J, the junction contained 6 bases not matched to a gene. CDR1 and CDR2 from the germline V gene are MNHEY and SMNVEV (reference sequence). This CDR3 spans 16 amino acids. CDR3 bases: TGTGCCAGCAGTTCGGTACACAGGGGGTCTGGAAACACCATATATTTT. Protein sequence: CASSSVHRGSGNTIYF.

This chain connects TRBV5-1 to TRBJ1-2; TRBD1 might be the D (6 bases). Trimming pared 0 bases from V and 4 bases from J, leaving 10 bases between. The CDR3 spans 14 residues. Germline lookup yields CDR1 SGHRS and CDR2 YFSETQ. This chain's CDR3 is CASSLEDSLYGYTF. CDR3 nucleotide sequence: TGCGCCAGCAGCTTGGAGGACAGTCTCTATGGCTACACCTTC. The variable domain in full, with the rest retrieved from reference TRBV5-1 and TRBJ1-2, is KAGVTQTPRYLIKTRGQQVTLSCSPISGHRSVSWYQQTPGQGLQFLFEYFSETQRNKGNFPGRFSGRQFSNSRSEMNVSTLELGDSALYLCASSLEDSLYGYTFGSGTRLTVV.

This clonotype has ten or more counts. The chain couples TRBV12-3 or TRBV12-4 to TRBJ2-5; D possibly uses TRBD1 or TRBD2 (5 bases each). The length of the CDR3 is 15 residues. The V gene lost 6 bases and the J gene lost 5 bases, with 19 bases spanning the gap. Written as DNA, the CDR3 is TGTGCCAGCAGCTCAGCCGGGGCTTACGGGGAGACCCAGTACTTC. It encodes CASSSAGAYGETQYF.

About this clonotype itself: With a much larger clone just one base away, this may be a read error. The rearrangement uses TRBV28 and TRBJ1-2; D gene uncertain. This CDR3 contains 12 residues. Per the germline V gene, CDR1 is MDHEN and CDR2 is SYDVKM. CDR3 region: CAGSIRFYGYTF. CDR3 nucleotides: TGTGCCGGCAGCATAAGATTCTATGGCTACACCTTC.

The chain carries TRBV9 and TRBJ1-6, with TRBD1 matching 12 bases. V was clipped by 2 bases and J by 8 bases; unmatched bases: 5. The CDR3 contains 16 residues. CDR1 is SGDLS and CDR2 is YYNGEE in the germline V gene. The CDR3 spells CASSVSGTGGHSPLHF. CDR3 DNA sequence: TGTGCCAGCAGCGTTAGCGGGACAGGGGGCCATTCACCCCTCCACTTT.

The chain's CDR3 is CASSAGAYEQYF. The CDR3 nucleotides are TGTGCCAGCAGCGCAGGGGCCTACGAGCAGTACTTC. The V and J genes are TRBV7-9 and TRBJ2-7; tentatively, D is TRBD1 (6 bases). Germline loops: CDR1 SEHNR, CDR2 FQNEAQ (reference sequence). Trimming removed 5 bases from V and 2 bases from J, with 7 bases in between. CDR3 length: 12 amino acids.

This clonotype was seen more than once but under ten times. This chain links TRBV19 with TRBJ2-3; possible D gene TRBD2, 6 bases. The V end lost 5 bases, the J end lost 0 bases, and 9 bases lay between the germline ends. Per germline, CDR1 LNHDA and CDR2 SQIVND (reference sequence). This CDR3 region has 14 residues. This chain's CDR3 is CASSPGDSTDTQYF. CDR3 coding DNA: TGTGCCAGTAGTCCGGGGGACAGCACAGATACGCAGTATTTT.

This sequence joins TRBV19 and TRBJ1-2, with 7 bases that match TRBD1. V lost 4 bases, J lost 1 base, and 12 bases stayed unmatched. This CDR3 is 17 amino acids long. In germline, CDR1 is LNHDA, CDR2 SQIVND (reference sequence). CDR3 residues: CASSNPLSTGNNYGYTF. The CDR3 nucleotides are TGTGCCAGTAGTAACCCCCTCTCGACAGGGAATAACTATGGCTACACCTTC.

Written as DNA, the CDR3 is TGTGCCAGTAGTATTGTCATCTGGGGAGCGGGAGGGCCGGCCAAAAACATTCAGTACTTC. Translated, it gives CASSIVIWGAGGPAKNIQYF. The rearrangement joins TRBV19 to TRBJ2-4, with 10 bases fitting TRBD2. Per germline, CDR1 LNHDA and CDR2 SQIVND (reference sequence). V shed 3 bases and J 1 base; nucleotides not matched to a gene: 15. There are 20 residues in the CDR3.

The chain is built from TRBV5-5 and TRBJ2-2; tentative D call: TRBD1 (5 bases). The germline V gene encodes CDR1 SGHKS and CDR2 YYEKEE (reference sequence). Trimming removed 2 bases at V and 0 bases at J, with 11 bases between. The CDR3 is 16 amino acids. CDR3 coding DNA: TGTGCCAGCAGCTTAGTCAGACAGTCGAACACCGGGGAGCTGTTTTTT. Translation: CASSLVRQSNTGELFF. Combining the CDR3 with reference TRBV5-5 and TRBJ2-2 gives the whole variable domain DAGVTQSPTHLIKTRGQQVTLRCSPISGHKSVSWYQQVLGQGPQFIFQYYEKEERGRGNFPDRFSARQFPNYSSELNVNALLLGDSALYLCASSLVRQSNTGELFFGEGSRLTVL.